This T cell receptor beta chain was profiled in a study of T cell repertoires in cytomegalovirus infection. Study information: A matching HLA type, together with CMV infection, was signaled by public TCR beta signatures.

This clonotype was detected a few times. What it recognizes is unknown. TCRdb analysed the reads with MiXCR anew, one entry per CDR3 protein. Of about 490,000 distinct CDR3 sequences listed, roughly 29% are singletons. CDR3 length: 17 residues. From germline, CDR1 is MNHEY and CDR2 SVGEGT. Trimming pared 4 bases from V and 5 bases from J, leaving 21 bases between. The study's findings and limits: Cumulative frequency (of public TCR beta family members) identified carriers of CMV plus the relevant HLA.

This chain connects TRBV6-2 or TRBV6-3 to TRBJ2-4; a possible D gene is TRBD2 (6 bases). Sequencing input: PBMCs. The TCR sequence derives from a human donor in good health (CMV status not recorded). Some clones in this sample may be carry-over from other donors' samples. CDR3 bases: TGTGCCAGCAGTTGGGTGCGATCTGGGAGGTGGGAAAACATTCAGTACTTC. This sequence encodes CASSWVRSGRWENIQYF.